This TCR beta chain emerged from a study of blood T cell repertoires in COVID-19. Profiled with immunoSEQ multiplex PCR; TCRdb holds only in-frame clones, not every one. The sample lists under 300,000 clones; 80% to 85% were seen once. Germline CDR1 reads GTSNPN; CDR2 reads SVGIG (reference sequence). The CDR3 sequence is 16 residues long. V dropped 4 bases and J dropped 4 bases, with 19 bases sitting between them. This clonotype was obtained from a man aged 45-60 years who had recovered from COVID-19. The sequenced sample was PBMCs or T cells enriched from blood (not recorded which). The gene calls are TRBV30 and TRBJ2-2; D might be TRBD2 (7 bases). CDR3 sequence (DNA): TGTGCCTGGAAGGGTCTGGCGGGGGCCCTCACCGGGGAGCTGTTTTTT. This codes for CAWKGLAGALTGELFF. Full variable domain (missing parts from reference TRBV30 and TRBJ2-2): SQTIHQWPATLVQPVGSPLSLECTVEGTSNPNLYWYRQAAGRGLQLLFYSVGIGQISSEVPQNLSASRPQDRQFILSSKKLLLSDSGFYLCAWKGLAGALTGELFFGEGSRLTVL.